This T cell receptor beta chain was profiled in a study of T cell repertoires in cytomegalovirus infection. Study-level background: It was recently identified HLA-C-restricted and well-studied HLA-B-restricted CMV epitopes that the study used. General study points: The response measured ex vivo was dominated by TCR beta clonotypes (HLA-C-restricted and CMV-specific).

This CDR3 has 14 amino acids. Germline CDR1 LNHDA, CDR2 SQIVND (reference sequence). Trimming removed 1 base from V and 5 bases from J; junction bases left unmatched: 5. From the reads, TCRdb called clonotypes with MiXCR, one entry per CDR3 protein. The sample carries tens of thousands of distinct CDR3 sequences, 15% to 25% recorded once. There are a few counts of this clonotype. Its antigen remains unidentified. J is TRBJ2-7 and V is TRBV19; TRBD1 matches 7 bases. Source: CD8+ T cells from cultured PBMCs, taken from culture after CMV antigen stimulation. The receptor was isolated from a human donor in good health (CMV status not recorded). Some clones in this sample may be carry-over from other donors' samples. As DNA, the CDR3 is TGTGCCAGTAGTATAGGGACAGGTGCCGACGAGCAGTACTTC. Its translation: CASSIGTGADEQYF.